These 14 T cell receptor beta chains originate from one sample sequenced in a study of vaccination effects on CD4 cells after COVID-19 (dated by TCRdb to between 2020 and 2023). Receptors were amplified or captured by the immunoSEQ multiplex PCR assay. In TCRdb, the immuneACCESS table is reduced to in-frame sequences with V and J assigned. These tables do not hold every clone; where another copy was compared, an unresolved V gene accounts for under half, and the others remain unexplained. The sample profile shows nearly 30,000 clones; roughly 74% of them were found once. Of the sample, about a sixth is held by the ten largest clones. The ViraFEST assay stimulated PBMC with viral peptide pools and then used TCR sequencing to identify antigen-specific CD4+ T cell clonotypes by expansion. After less than eleven days of culture, CD4+ T cells were isolated with the EasySep CD4+ T cell isolation kit. Each participant got two doses of an mRNA SARS-CoV-2 vaccine, either BNT162b2 or mRNA-1273.

For these receptors, no antigen is known. The sequences come from CD4+ T cells from PBMCs cultured with HCoV-OC43 spike peptides, collected after COVID-19 vaccination. This specimen's cell subset or site label, per the study, means: HCoV-OC43 spike overlapping peptide pool stimulation. These receptors originate from a human donor who received a COVID-19 vaccine.

This clone was recorded once. The rearrangement joins TRBV19 to TRBJ1-2, with D unresolved. The CDR3 is 14 amino acids. Germline V gives CDR1 LNHDA, CDR2 SQIVND (reference sequence). Deletions cut 7 bases from V and 5 bases from J, with 17 bases between. The CDR3 spells CASTERAEAYGYTF. The CDR3 DNA reads TGTGCCAGTACCGAGAGGGCGGAAGCTTATGGCTACACCTTC.

The chain recombines TRBV18 with TRBJ1-5; perhaps TRBD1 as D (6 bases). This CDR3 spans 16 amino acids. Per germline, CDR1 KGHSH and CDR2 LQKENI. Trimming stripped 4 bases from V and 4 bases from J, with 17 bases between. The CDR3 coding sequence is TGTGCCAGCTCACTTAGAGCCGGGACATCTAATCAGCCCCAGCATTTT. This gives the protein CASSLRAGTSNQPQHF.

V and J are TRBV12-3 or TRBV12-4 and TRBJ2-5; D ambiguous. This CDR3 has 12 amino acids. V lost 5 bases to trimming and J lost 7 bases, with 11 bases between them. CDR3 DNA sequence: TGTGCCAGCAGTGCCACCCCATGGACCCAGTACTTC. Protein product: CASSATPWTQYF.

The chain has TRBV7-6 and TRBJ2-2; 7 positions agree with TRBD2. V was pared by 5 bases and J by 6 bases, with 9 bases of the junction left unmatched. The CDR3 runs 15 residues. Looked up from germline, CDR1 is SGHVS and CDR2 is FNYEAQ. In DNA, the CDR3 is TGTGCCAGCAGCGGGTCTAGGCTAGCGGCCGGGGAGCTGTTTTTT. This sequence encodes CASSGSRLAAGELFF.

The sample holds a few counts of this clone. J is TRBJ2-7 and V is TRBV10-2; D ambiguous. Germline V gene sequence: CDR1 WSHSY, CDR2 SAAADI. This CDR3 is built from 14 residues. Between the trimmed V and J ends, which lost 3 bases and 5 bases, there was a span of 14 bases. CDR3 amino acids: CASSDLLVPHEQYF. CDR3 coding DNA: TGCGCCAGCAGTGACTTGCTAGTTCCCCACGAGCAGTACTTC.

This clone has a handful of counts. V usage is TRBV3-1 (or the pseudogene TRBV3-2) and J usage is TRBJ1-2; D unresolved. The CDR3 runs 14 residues. V lost 1 base to trimming and J lost 8 bases, with 14 bases between them. Germline V gene data show CDR1 as LGHDT and CDR2 as YNNKEL (reference sequence). In DNA form, the CDR3 reads TGTGCCAGCAGCCAAGTTGCTGGGGATGGAGGCTACACCTTC. Protein sequence: CASSQVAGDGGYTF.

The chain has TRBV14 and TRBJ2-2; unclear D gene. Germline-derived CDR1 and CDR2 are SGHDN and FVKESK. Trimming stripped 4 bases from V and 3 bases from J, with 9 bases between. CDR3 length: 14 residues. For the CDR3, the DNA is TGTGCCAGCAGCCCGAGGACCCACACCGGGGAGCTGTTTTTT. Amino acid sequence: CASSPRTHTGELFF.

The J gene is TRBJ2-3, the V gene TRBV11-3; 12 positions agree with TRBD2. CDR1 is SGHNT, CDR2 YENEEA, per germline. The junction had 10 bases not matched to a gene; V was cut back by 0 bases and J by 0 bases. The CDR3 totals 20 residues. The CDR3 DNA is TGTGCCAGCAGCTTAGAGGGGCGACTAGCGGGAGTTGGGAGCACAGATACGCAGTATTTT. This codes for CASSLEGRLAGVGSTDTQYF.

This rearrangement joins TRBV20-1 to TRBJ2-3; 8 bases fit TRBD2. V was clipped by 3 bases and J by 6 bases; unmatched bases: 11. The CDR3 sequence is 15 residues long. Germline CDR1 DFQATT, CDR2 SNEGSKA (reference sequence). The CDR3 reads CSASRPAGVGDTQYF. Here the CDR3 DNA reads TGCAGTGCTAGTAGGCCAGCGGGAGTCGGGGATACGCAGTATTTT.

This clone was seen just once. The V and J genes are TRBV2 and TRBJ2-3, with D unclear. Deletions cut 2 bases from V and 2 bases from J, with 8 bases between. Germline V gene data show CDR1 as SNHLY and CDR2 as FYNNEI. The CDR3 has 14 amino acids. This chain's CDR3 is CASSEMMVTDTQYF. In nucleotides, the CDR3 is TGTGCCAGCAGTGAAATGATGGTCACAGATACGCAGTATTTT. The entire variable domain, with the rest obtained from reference TRBV2 and TRBJ2-3, is as follows: EPEVTQTPSHQVTQMGQEVILRCVPISNHLYFYWYRQILGQKVEFLVSFYNNEISEKSEIFDDQFSVERPDGSNFTLKIRSTKLEDSAMYFCASSEMMVTDTQYFGPGTRLTVL.

This chain connects TRBV6-1 to TRBJ1-5, with D perhaps matching TRBD1 (5 bases). CDR3 size: 15 residues. The V gene's germline CDR1 is MNHNS and CDR2 SASEGT. With 3 bases removed from V and 9 bases from J, the gap between germline ends came to 18 bases. The CDR3 spells CASSEGPDGSSPQHF. The CDR3 bases are TGTGCCAGCAGTGAGGGACCGGACGGGTCTTCGCCCCAGCATTTT.

This sequence joins TRBV2 and TRBJ2-7; 13 bases line up with TRBD2. The V and J ends lost 7 bases and 3 bases, in that order; junction bases with no gene match: 3. The CDR3 runs to 14 residues. Germline CDR1 and CDR2: SNHLY and FYNNEI. CDR3 bases: TGTGCCAGCAAATGGACTAGCGGGAGCTACGAGCAGTACTTC. This gives the protein CASKWTSGSYEQYF. Combining the CDR3 with reference TRBV2 and TRBJ2-7 gives the whole variable domain EPEVTQTPSHQVTQMGQEVILRCVPISNHLYFYWYRQILGQKVEFLVSFYNNEISEKSEIFDDQFSVERPDGSNFTLKIRSTKLEDSAMYFCASKWTSGSYEQYFGPGTRLTVT.

This chain joins TRBV11-2 and TRBJ1-5, with D possibly being TRBD1 (5 bases). V dropped 5 bases and J dropped 5 bases, with 16 bases sitting between them. Germline V CDR1 and CDR2: SGHAT, FQNNGV. CDR3 size: 15 residues. CDR3 protein: CASSPSGTVDQPQHF. CDR3 in DNA: TGTGCCAGCAGCCCATCCGGGACTGTGGATCAGCCCCAGCATTTT.

This sequence joins TRBV5-6 and TRBJ2-7; D is possibly TRBD1 or TRBD2 (7 bases each). Deletions cut 0 bases from V and 2 bases from J, with 12 bases between. The CDR3 has 15 residues. Germline lookup yields CDR1 SGHDT and CDR2 YYEEEE. The CDR3: CASSLAGGATYEQYF. The DNA of the CDR3 is TGTGCCAGCAGCTTGGCAGGGGGGGCCACCTACGAGCAGTACTTC.